This T cell receptor (beta chain) was captured in a study of cytomegalovirus exposure and HLA in healthy donors. General study findings and limits: Later analysis demonstrated an association between a missense DCLRE1C variant and TCR beta V- and J-gene trimming. A prior analysis recorded that most TCR beta V segments were productive about 87% or about 30% of the time.

Comment on this clone: Antigen: not known.

Germline-derived CDR1 and CDR2 are LNHDA and SQIVND (reference sequence). The CDR3 is 13 residues long. V dropped 5 bases and J dropped 1 base, with 8 bases sitting between them. Amplification used 60 Vbeta primers and 13 Jbeta primers. The assay was immunoSEQ multiplex PCR, and TCRdb's table has in-frame clones only and misses some. This table has more than 200,000 clones, roughly 85% appearing once. This clonotype originated in a man between 18 and 35 years old in good health and CMV-seronegative. What was sequenced was PBMCs. This rearrangement joins TRBV19 to TRBJ2-5, with unresolved D. CDR3 in amino acids: CASSRPGQETQYF. The CDR3 region has the DNA TGTGCCAGTAGTCGTCCCGGCCAAGAGACCCAGTACTTC.